The 11 T cell receptor beta chains in this list originate from one sample, sequenced in a study of post-analysis software for immune sequencing data. Overall study results and limits: Controls had lower frequencies than patients of five or six TRBV segments, which included TRBV5-6, TRBV5-1 and TRBV20-1.

Their target antigens are unknown. Tagging with unique molecular identifiers was a feature of the TCR beta cDNA libraries. TCRdb re-analysed the PCR reads in MiXCR, keeping a single row per CDR3 protein. The table has about 500,000 distinct CDR3 sequences, approximately 46% seen once. The sample consisted of blood. These TCRs come from a girl under 18 with multiple sclerosis.

This clonotype was observed a handful of times. The chain combines TRBV6-5 with TRBJ2-6; either TRBD1 or TRBD2 may fit D (5 bases each). V lost 0 bases and J lost 4, with 7 bases in between. The CDR3 spans 15 residues. In germline, CDR1 is MNHEY, CDR2 SVGAGI. The CDR3 DNA follows: TGTGCCAGCAGTTACTCAGGGGAGGGGGCCAACGTCCTGACTTTC. It codes for CASSYSGEGANVLTF.

Only a few counts were recorded for this clonotype. J is TRBJ2-1 and V is TRBV5-1; D assignment may be TRBD1 or TRBD2 (5 bases each). Deletions cut 2 bases from V and 5 bases from J, with 11 bases between. There are 14 residues in the CDR3. In germline, CDR1 is SGHRS, CDR2 YFSETQ. The CDR3 is CASSLYGTDNEQFF. As DNA, the CDR3 is TGCGCCAGCAGCTTATACGGGACCGACAATGAGCAGTTCTTC.

The chain carries TRBV4-1 and TRBJ2-1; D uncertain. The V end lost 1 base, the J end lost 6 bases, and 10 bases lay between the germline ends. Per germline, CDR1 MGHRA and CDR2 YSYEKL. The CDR3 extends over 14 amino acids. This chain's CDR3 is CASSQVVGFNEQFF. CDR3 sequence (DNA): TGCGCCAGCAGCCAAGTTGTCGGATTCAATGAGCAGTTCTTC.

The chain couples TRBV28 to TRBJ2-4; 11 bases line up with TRBD2. The junction had 11 bases not matched to a gene; V was cut back by 2 bases and J by 8 bases. The CDR3 totals 17 residues. Germline V CDR1 and CDR2: MDHEN, SYDVKM. CDR3: CASSLTPLAGEVDIQYF. The CDR3 DNA follows: TGTGCCAGCAGTTTAACGCCACTAGCGGGAGAGGTAGACATTCAGTACTTC.

This chain uses TRBV27 with TRBJ1-2; 7 bases align to TRBD1. The CDR3 loop spans 14 amino acids. Looked up from germline, CDR1 is MNHEY and CDR2 is SMNVEV (reference sequence). The V gene end was trimmed by 7 bases and the J gene end by 0 bases; junction bases not matched to a gene: 5. CDR3 in amino acids: CASTRTGSNYGYTF. For the CDR3, the DNA is TGTGCCAGCACTAGGACAGGTTCTAACTATGGCTACACCTTC.

This clonotype came up a few times. The genes are TRBV4-2 and TRBJ2-1; D might be TRBD1 (7 bases). The CDR3 consists of 18 residues. The germline V gene has CDR1 LGHNA and CDR2 YNFKEQ. V was cut by 4 bases and J by 4 bases, with 23 bases left in between. Written as DNA, the CDR3 is TGTGCCAGCAGCCCGGAGGGGGCGTGGGGAGTGGGGTACAATGAGCAGTTCTTC. Translating it yields CASSPEGAWGVGYNEQFF.

This clonotype was counted only a few times. V is TRBV20-1 and J is TRBJ2-7, with 14 bases aligning to TRBD2. The germline V gene encodes CDR1 DFQATT and CDR2 SNEGSKA (reference sequence). The trim removed 6 bases at V and 9 bases at J, leaving 10 bases unmatched. The CDR3 consists of 14 residues. The CDR3 is CSAEPGLAGVAQYF. The CDR3 DNA is TGCAGTGCAGAACCGGGACTAGCGGGAGTTGCGCAGTACTTC.

The rearrangement joins TRBV29-1 to TRBJ1-2, with 8 bases aligning to TRBD1. CDR1 is SQVTM and CDR2 is ANQGSEA in the germline V gene. The CDR3 covers 15 residues. V lost 3 bases to trimming and J lost 1 base; unmatched junction nucleotides: 7. DNA for the CDR3: TGCAGCGTTGATGGAACAGGGGGTAATAACTATGGCTACACCTTC. Its protein is CSVDGTGGNNYGYTF. Using reference TRBV29-1 and TRBJ1-2 for the parts outside the CDR3, the full variable domain is SAVISQKPSRDICQRGTSLTIQCQVDSQVTMMFWYRQQPGQSLTLIATANQGSEATYESGFVIDKFPISRPNLTFSTLTVSNMSPEDSSIYLCSVDGTGGNNYGYTFGSGTRLTVV.

This rearrangement joins TRBV28 to TRBJ2-3; 9 bases match TRBD1. J lost 3 bases, V lost 6 bases, and 13 bases had no gene match. The germline gives CDR1 MDHEN, CDR2 SYDVKM. The CDR3 spans 17 residues. The CDR3: CASSLPMGQGLTDTQYF. CDR3 in DNA: TGTGCCAGCAGCCTCCCCATGGGACAGGGATTGACAGATACGCAGTATTTT.

The chain joins TRBV27 to TRBJ2-1; TRBD2 agrees at 10 bases. The CDR3 length is 15 residues. The V gene's germline CDR1 is MNHEY and CDR2 SMNVEV (reference sequence). Unmatched junction bases numbered 5, after V lost 6 bases and J lost 3 bases. The CDR3 coding sequence is TGTGCCAGCAGAGTTCTAGCGGGGGACTACAATGAGCAGTTCTTC. This gives the protein CASRVLAGDYNEQFF.

This clonotype was observed a handful of times. The chain combines TRBV20-1 with TRBJ2-3; TRBD1 is a possible D gene (5 bases). With 7 bases removed from V and 0 bases from J, the gap between germline ends came to 11 bases. The CDR3 is made up of 13 amino acids. Germline CDR1 is DFQATT and CDR2 is SNEGSKA (reference sequence). The CDR3 reads CSDGGHSTDTQYF. As DNA, the CDR3 is TGCAGTGACGGCGGACACAGCACAGATACGCAGTATTTT.